This T cell receptor (beta chain) is from a study of shared clonotypes between healthy human individuals. Germline V gene lookup returns CDR1 PRHDT and CDR2 FYEKMQ (reference sequence). CDR3 size: 12 residues. Deletions cut 5 bases from V and 5 bases from J, with 10 bases between. Naive CD8 isolation took CD45RO-negative cells positively selected for CCR7 and excluded terminally differentiated effector memory CD45RA+ cells. Replicate PCRs for sorted subsets used around 200 ng DNA; this equaled about 30,000 T cell genomes. Sequencing used immunoSEQ multiplex PCR; TCRdb keeps in-frame clones, though not all of them. The data hold about 1,900,000 clones, with 85% to 95% observed a single time.

The sample was naive CD8+ T cells sorted from blood. The chain carries TRBV13 and TRBJ2-7; a weak D match, TRBD2 (7 bases). This TCR came from a man aged 18 to 30 in good health. The chain's CDR3 is CASSRGADEQYF. Here the CDR3 DNA reads TGTGCCAGCAGCCGGGGGGCCGACGAGCAGTACTTC.